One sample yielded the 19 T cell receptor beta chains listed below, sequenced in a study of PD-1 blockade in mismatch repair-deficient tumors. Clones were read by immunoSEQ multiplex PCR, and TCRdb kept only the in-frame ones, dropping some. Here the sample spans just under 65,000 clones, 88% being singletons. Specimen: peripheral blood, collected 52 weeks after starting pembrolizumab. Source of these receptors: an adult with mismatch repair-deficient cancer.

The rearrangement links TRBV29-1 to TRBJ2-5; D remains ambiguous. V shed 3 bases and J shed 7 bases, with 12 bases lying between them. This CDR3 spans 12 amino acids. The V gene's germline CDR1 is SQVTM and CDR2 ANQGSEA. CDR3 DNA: TGCAGCGTTGATGGTCTTCGAGCGACCCAGTACTTC. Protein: CSVDGLRATQYF.

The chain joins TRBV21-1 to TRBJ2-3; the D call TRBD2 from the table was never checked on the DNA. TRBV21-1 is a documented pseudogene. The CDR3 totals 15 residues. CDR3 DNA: TGTGCCAGCACCCCAAGGGAGGGAGGTATGGGGGCGCAGTATTTT. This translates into CASTPREGGMGAQYF.

The CDR3, as DNA: TGTGCCAGCAGTCTAAAGGGGGCGGTGATGAACACTGAAGCTTTCTTT. Translation gives CASSLKGAVMNTEAFF. The V and J genes are TRBV27 and TRBJ1-1, with 7 bases matching TRBD1. This CDR3 has 16 residues. V lost 5 bases to trimming and J lost 0 bases; unmatched junction nucleotides: 9. Germline V gene sequence: CDR1 MNHEY, CDR2 SMNVEV (reference sequence).

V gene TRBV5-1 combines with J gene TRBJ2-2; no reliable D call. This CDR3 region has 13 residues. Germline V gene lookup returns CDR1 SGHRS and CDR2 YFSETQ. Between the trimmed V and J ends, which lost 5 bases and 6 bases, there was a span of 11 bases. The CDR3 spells CASRNRAPGELFF. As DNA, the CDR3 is TGCGCCAGCAGGAACCGGGCCCCCGGGGAGCTGTTTTTT.

The chain's CDR3 is CASSYARDFTDTQYF. As DNA, the CDR3 is TGTGCCAGCAGTTACGCGCGGGACTTCACAGATACGCAGTATTTT. V and J are TRBV6-5 and TRBJ2-3, with D tentatively TRBD2 (6 bases). The CDR3 is made up of 15 amino acids. CDR1 and CDR2 (germline): MNHEY, SVGAGI. Trimming removed 2 bases at V and 2 bases at J, with 11 bases between.

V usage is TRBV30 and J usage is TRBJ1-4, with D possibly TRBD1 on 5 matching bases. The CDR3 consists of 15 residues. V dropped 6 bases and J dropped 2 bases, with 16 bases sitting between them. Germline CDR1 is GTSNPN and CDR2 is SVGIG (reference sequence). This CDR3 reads CACSRQGKTNEKLFF. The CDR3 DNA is TGTGCCTGTTCCAGGCAGGGAAAGACTAATGAAAAACTGTTTTTT.

CDR3 DNA sequence: TGTGCCAGCAGTCTAGCGGGCACGGCTCAGCCCCAGCATTTT. As protein: CASSLAGTAQPQHF. This chain links TRBV27 with TRBJ1-5; no clear D gene. The V gene lost 5 bases and the J gene lost 6 bases, with 14 bases spanning the gap. The CDR3 covers 14 residues. The V gene's germline CDR1 is MNHEY and CDR2 SMNVEV (reference sequence).

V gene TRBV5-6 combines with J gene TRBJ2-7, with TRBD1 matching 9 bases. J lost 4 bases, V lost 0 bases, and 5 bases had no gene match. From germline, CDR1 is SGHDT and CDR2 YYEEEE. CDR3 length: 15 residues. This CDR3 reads CASSLGPGQGYEQYF. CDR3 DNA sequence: TGTGCCAGCAGCTTGGGACCGGGACAGGGATACGAGCAGTACTTC.

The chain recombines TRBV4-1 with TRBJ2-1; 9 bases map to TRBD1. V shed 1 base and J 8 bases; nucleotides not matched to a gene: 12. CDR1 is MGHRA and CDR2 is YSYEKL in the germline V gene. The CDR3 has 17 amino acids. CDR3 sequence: CASSQVGFGTGFDEQFF. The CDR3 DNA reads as TGCGCCAGCAGCCAAGTAGGATTCGGGACAGGGTTCGATGAGCAGTTCTTC.

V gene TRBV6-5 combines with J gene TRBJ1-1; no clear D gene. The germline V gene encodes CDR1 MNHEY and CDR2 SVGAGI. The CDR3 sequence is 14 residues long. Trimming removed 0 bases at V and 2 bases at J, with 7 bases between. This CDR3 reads CASSYSEGNTEAFF. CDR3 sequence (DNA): TGTGCCAGCAGTTACTCGGAGGGAAACACTGAAGCTTTCTTT.

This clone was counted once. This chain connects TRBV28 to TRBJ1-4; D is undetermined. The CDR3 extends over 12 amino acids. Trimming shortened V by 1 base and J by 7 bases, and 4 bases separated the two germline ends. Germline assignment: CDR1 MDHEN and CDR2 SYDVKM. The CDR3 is CASSLLSEKLFF. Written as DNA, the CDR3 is TGTGCCAGCAGTTTATTGAGTGAAAAACTGTTTTTT. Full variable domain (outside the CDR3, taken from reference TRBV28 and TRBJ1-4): DVKVTQSSRYLVKRTGEKVFLECVQDMDHENMFWYRQDPGLGLRLIYFSYDVKMKEKGDIPEGYSVSREKKERFSLILESASTNQTSMYLCASSLLSEKLFFGSGTQLSVL.

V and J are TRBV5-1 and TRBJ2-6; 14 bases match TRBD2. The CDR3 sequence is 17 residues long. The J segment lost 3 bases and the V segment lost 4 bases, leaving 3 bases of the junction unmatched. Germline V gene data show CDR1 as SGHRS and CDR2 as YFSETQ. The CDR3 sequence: CASSTGLAGGGANVLTF. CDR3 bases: TGCGCCAGCAGCACCGGACTAGCGGGAGGTGGGGCCAACGTCCTGACTTTC.

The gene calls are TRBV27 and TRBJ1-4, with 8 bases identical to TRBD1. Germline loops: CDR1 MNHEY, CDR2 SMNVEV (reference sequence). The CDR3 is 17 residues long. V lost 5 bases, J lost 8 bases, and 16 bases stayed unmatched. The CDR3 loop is CASSPDRGPLSPEKLFF. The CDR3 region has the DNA TGTGCCAGCAGTCCCGACAGGGGCCCATTGTCTCCCGAAAAACTGTTTTTT. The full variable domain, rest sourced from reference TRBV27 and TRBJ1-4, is EAQVTQNPRYLITVTGKKLTVTCSQNMNHEYMSWYRQDPGLGLRQIYYSMNVEVTDKGDVPEGYKVSRKEKRNFPLILESPSPNQTSLYFCASSPDRGPLSPEKLFFGSGTQLSVL.

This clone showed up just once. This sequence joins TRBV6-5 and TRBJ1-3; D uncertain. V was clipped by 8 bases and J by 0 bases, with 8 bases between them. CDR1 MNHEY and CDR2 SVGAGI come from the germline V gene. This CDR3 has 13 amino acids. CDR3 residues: CASYGNSGNTIYF. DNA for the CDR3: TGTGCCAGCTACGGCAACTCTGGAAACACCATATATTTT.

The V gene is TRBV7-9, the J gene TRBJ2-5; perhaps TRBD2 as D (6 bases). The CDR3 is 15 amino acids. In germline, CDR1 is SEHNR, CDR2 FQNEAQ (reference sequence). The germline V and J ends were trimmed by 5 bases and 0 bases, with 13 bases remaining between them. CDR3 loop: CASSPGGDYQETQYF. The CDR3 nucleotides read TGTGCCAGCAGCCCCGGCGGGGATTACCAAGAGACCCAGTACTTC. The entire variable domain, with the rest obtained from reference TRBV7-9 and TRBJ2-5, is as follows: DTGVSQNPRHKITKRGQNVTFRCDPISEHNRLYWYRQTLGQGPEFLTYFQNEAQLEKSRLLSDRFSAERPKGSFSTLEIQRTEQGDSAMYLCASSPGGDYQETQYFGPGTRLLVL.

The CDR3 nucleotides read TGTGCCAGCAGCCCCCGGGGCGACCCCTACAATGAGCAGTTCTTC. Translating it yields CASSPRGDPYNEQFF. This chain uses TRBV9 with TRBJ2-1; perhaps D is TRBD1 or TRBD2 (5 bases each). Between the trimmed V and J ends, which lost 4 bases and 2 bases, there was a span of 13 bases. The CDR3 is made up of 15 amino acids. Per germline, CDR1 SGDLS and CDR2 YYNGEE.

The CDR3 sequence: CASSHPGLAGNEQFF. DNA for the CDR3: TGCGCCAGCAGCCACCCGGGACTAGCTGGCAATGAGCAGTTCTTC. This sequence joins TRBV4-1 and TRBJ2-1, with 9 bases that match TRBD2. CDR1 and CDR2 (germline): MGHRA, YSYEKL. V trimming: 3 bases; J trimming: 6 bases; junction bases outside the gene matches: 6. The CDR3 has 15 residues.

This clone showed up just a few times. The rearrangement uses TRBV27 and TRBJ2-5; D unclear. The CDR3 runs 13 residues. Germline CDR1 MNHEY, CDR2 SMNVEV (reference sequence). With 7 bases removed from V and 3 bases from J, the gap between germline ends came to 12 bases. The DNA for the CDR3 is TGTGCCAGCAAGTCACGACTCGAAGAGACCCAGTACTTC. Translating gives CASKSRLEETQYF.

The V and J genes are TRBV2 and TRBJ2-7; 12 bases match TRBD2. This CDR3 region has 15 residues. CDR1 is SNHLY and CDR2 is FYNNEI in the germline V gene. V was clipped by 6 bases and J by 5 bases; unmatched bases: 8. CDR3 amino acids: CASRVTSGGWDEQYF. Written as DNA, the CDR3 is TGTGCCAGCAGAGTGACTAGCGGGGGCTGGGACGAGCAGTACTTC.